This T cell receptor beta chain was found in a study of T cells after yellow fever vaccination. One entry per CDR3 protein, called by TCRdb with MiXCR from the 5' RACE reads. The sample includes 320,000 or so distinct CDR3 sequences, approximately 8% of them seen just once. This clonotype was counted a few times. The V and J ends lost 8 bases and 4 bases respectively, with 3 bases between them. Germline V gene sequence: CDR1 WSHSY, CDR2 SAAADI. The CDR3 is 10 amino acids. V is TRBV10-2 and J is TRBJ1-5; D gene uncertain. This clonotype originated in a young man who received the YFV17D yellow fever vaccine. The source material was PBMCs, sampled about 41 days after the first yellow fever vaccination. The DNA of the CDR3 is TGCGCCAGCGGAAATCAGCCCCAGCATTTT. This gives the protein CASGNQPQHF.